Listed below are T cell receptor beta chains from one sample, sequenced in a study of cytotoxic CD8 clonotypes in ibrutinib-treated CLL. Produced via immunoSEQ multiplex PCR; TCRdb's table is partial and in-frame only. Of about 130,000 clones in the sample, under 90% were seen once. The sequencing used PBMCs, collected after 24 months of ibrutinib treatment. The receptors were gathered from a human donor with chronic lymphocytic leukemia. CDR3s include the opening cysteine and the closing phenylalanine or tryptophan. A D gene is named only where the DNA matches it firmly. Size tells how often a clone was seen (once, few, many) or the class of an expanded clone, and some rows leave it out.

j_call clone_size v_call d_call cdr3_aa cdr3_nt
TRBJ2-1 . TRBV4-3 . CASSQDKYNEQFF TGCGCCAGCAGCCAAGATAAGTACAATGAGCAGTTCTTC
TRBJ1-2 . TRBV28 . CASQERNYGYTF TGTGCCAGTCAGGAACGGAACTATGGCTACACCTTC
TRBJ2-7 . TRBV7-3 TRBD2 CASSALPGGTYEQYF TGTGCCAGTTCCGCTCTCCCGGGGGGTACCTACGAGCAGTACTTC
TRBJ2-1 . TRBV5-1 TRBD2 CASSFTSGGRHEQFF TGCGCCAGCAGCTTTACTAGCGGGGGACGCCACGAGCAGTTCTTC
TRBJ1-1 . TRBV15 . CATSNGPNTEAFF TGTGCCACCAGCAACGGACCGAACACTGAAGCTTTCTTT
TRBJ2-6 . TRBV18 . CASSPGANVLTF TGTGCCAGCTCACCTGGGGCCAACGTCCTGACTTTC
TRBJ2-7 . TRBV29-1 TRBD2 CSAIGTSGQYF TGCAGCGCCATAGGGACTAGCGGACAGTACTTC
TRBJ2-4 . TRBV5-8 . CASAGAGNIQYF TGTGCCAGCGCGGGGGCTGGAAACATTCAGTACTTC
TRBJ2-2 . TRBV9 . CASSVHTAAGELFF TGTGCCAGCAGCGTTCACACAGCGGCCGGGGAGCTGTTTTTT
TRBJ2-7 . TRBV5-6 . CASSLASTYEQYF TGTGCCAGCAGCTTGGCCAGCACCTACGAGCAGTACTTC
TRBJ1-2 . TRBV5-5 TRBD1 CASSFRTGDGYTF TGTGCCAGCAGCTTTAGGACAGGGGATGGCTACACCTTC
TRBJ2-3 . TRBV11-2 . CASSPGTLTDTQYF TGTGCCAGCAGCCCCGGGACTCTCACAGATACGCAGTATTTT
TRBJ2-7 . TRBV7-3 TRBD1 CASSDQGVGEQYF TGTGCCAGCAGCGACCAGGGGGTCGGGGAGCAGTACTTC
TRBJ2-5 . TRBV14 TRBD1 CASSKGQGRETQYF TGTGCCAGCAGCAAAGGACAGGGAAGGGAGACCCAGTACTTC
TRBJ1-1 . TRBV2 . CASTRSMNTEAFF TGTGCCAGCACTCGAAGCATGAACACTGAAGCTTTCTTT
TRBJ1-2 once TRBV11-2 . CASSLGGHSSAYYTF TGTGCCAGCAGCTTAGGAGGACACTCCTCCGCTTACTACACCTTC
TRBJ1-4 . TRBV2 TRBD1 CASNRDRGAAKLFF TGTGCCAGCAACCGGGACAGGGGTGCTGCAAAACTGTTTTTT
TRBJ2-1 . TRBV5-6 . CASSLNREDEQFF TGTGCCAGCAGCTTGAACAGGGAGGATGAGCAGTTCTTC
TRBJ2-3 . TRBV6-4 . CASSDSGRATDTQYF TGTGCCAGCAGTGACTCGGGTAGGGCCACAGATACGCAGTATTTT
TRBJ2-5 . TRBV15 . CATKEFANQETQYF TGTGCCACCAAGGAATTCGCTAACCAAGAGACCCAGTACTTC
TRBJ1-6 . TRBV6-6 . CASSLKRGRDSPLHF TGTGCCAGCAGTTTGAAGAGGGGTCGTGATTCACCCCTCCACTTT
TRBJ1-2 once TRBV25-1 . CASSPRTESYGYTF TGTGCCAGCAGCCCCAGGACAGAAAGCTATGGCTACACCTTC
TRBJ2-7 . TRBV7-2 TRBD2 CASSSLSVTSGPRWEQYF TGTGCCAGCAGCTCCCTGAGTGTCACTAGCGGCCCCCGGTGGGAGCAGTACTTC
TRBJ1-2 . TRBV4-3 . CASSQDWGVDGYTF TGCGCCAGCAGCCAAGATTGGGGGGTTGATGGCTACACCTTC
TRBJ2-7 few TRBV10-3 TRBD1 CAIKSGQFSYEQYF TGTGCCATCAAATCGGGACAGTTCTCCTACGAGCAGTACTTC
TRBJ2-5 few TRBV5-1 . CASSLAGEKLETQYF TGCGCCAGCAGCTTGGCCGGGGAGAAGTTGGAGACCCAGTACTTC
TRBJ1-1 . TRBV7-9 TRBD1 CASSSDRGQAAFF TGTGCCAGCAGCTCAGACAGGGGACAGGCAGCTTTCTTT
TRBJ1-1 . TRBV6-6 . CASSYGGSWNTEAFF TGTGCCAGCAGTTACGGGGGGTCGTGGAACACTGAAGCTTTCTTT
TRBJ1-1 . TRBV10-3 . CAISEPYQRGPEAFF TGTGCCATCAGTGAGCCCTATCAAAGGGGTCCTGAAGCTTTCTTT
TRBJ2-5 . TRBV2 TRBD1 CASSRTRQGEETQYF TGTGCCAGCAGTCGCACCAGACAGGGGGAGGAGACCCAGTACTTC
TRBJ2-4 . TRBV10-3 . CATTHRPGAPKNIQYF TGTGCCACCACACACCGACCGGGGGCGCCCAAAAACATTCAGTACTTC
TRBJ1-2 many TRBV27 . CASSLHPINYGYTF TGTGCCAGCAGTTTACACCCTATTAACTATGGCTACACCTTC
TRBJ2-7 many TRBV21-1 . CASSIDRDGSYEQYF TGTGCCAGCAGCATCGACCGGGACGGATCCTACGAGCAGTACTTC
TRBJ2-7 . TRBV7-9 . CASSLLAGAPYEQYF TGTGCCAGCAGCTTATTGGCAGGGGCACCTTACGAGCAGTACTTC
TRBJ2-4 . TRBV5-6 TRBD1 CASSPGQVLNIQYF TGTGCCAGCAGCCCGGGACAGGTGTTAAACATTCAGTACTTC
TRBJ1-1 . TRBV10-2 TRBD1 CASSEWQGARNTEAFF TGCGCCAGCAGTGAGTGGCAGGGGGCTAGGAACACTGAAGCTTTCTTT
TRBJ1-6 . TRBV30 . CAWSVPGSSPLHF TGTGCCTGGAGTGTACCCGGGAGTTCACCCCTCCACTTT
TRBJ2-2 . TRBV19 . CASTPPAGELFF TGTGCCAGTACTCCCCCCGCCGGGGAGCTGTTTTTT
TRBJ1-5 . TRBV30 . CAWSPGVFRQPQHF TGTGCCTGGAGTCCGGGGGTGTTTAGGCAGCCCCAGCATTTT
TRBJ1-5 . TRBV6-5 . CASSSRVSNQPQHF TGTGCCAGCAGTTCCAGGGTTAGCAATCAGCCCCAGCATTTT
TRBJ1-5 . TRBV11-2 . CASSLEGPNQPQHF TGTGCCAGCAGCTTAGAGGGCCCCAATCAGCCCCAGCATTTT
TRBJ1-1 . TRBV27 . CASSFGRGSNTEAFF TGTGCCAGCAGTTTTGGGAGGGGATCAAATACTGAAGCTTTCTTT
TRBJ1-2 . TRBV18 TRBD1 CASSSTGMYGYTF TGTGCCAGCTCATCGACAGGGATGTATGGCTACACCTTC
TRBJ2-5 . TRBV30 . CAWSVPGQETQYF TGTGCCTGGAGTGTACCAGGACAAGAGACCCAGTACTTC
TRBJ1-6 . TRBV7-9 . CASSSGDFNNSPLHF TGTGCCAGCAGCTCAGGGGATTTTAATAATTCACCCCTCCACTTT
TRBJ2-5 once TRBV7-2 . CASSLVGTNQETQYF TGTGCCAGCAGCTTAGTAGGGACCAACCAAGAGACCCAGTACTTC
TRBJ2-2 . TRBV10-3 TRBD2 CAISESTSGGAYTGELFF TGTGCCATCAGTGAATCGACTAGCGGGGGGGCGTACACCGGGGAGCTGTTTTTT
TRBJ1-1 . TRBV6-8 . CASSYPNKRRGGEAFF TGTGCCAGCAGTTACCCCAATAAGCGAAGGGGGGGTGAAGCTTTCTTT
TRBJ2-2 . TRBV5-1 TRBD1 CASRAGQGDTGELFF TGCGCCAGCAGGGCGGGACAGGGAGACACCGGGGAGCTGTTTTTT
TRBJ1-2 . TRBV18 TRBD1 CASSPGQGAISYGYTF TGTGCCAGCTCACCCGGACAGGGGGCGATCTCCTATGGCTACACCTTC
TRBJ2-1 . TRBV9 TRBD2 CASRRSGGRYNEQFF TGTGCCAGCAGACGCTCGGGGGGACGATACAATGAGCAGTTCTTC
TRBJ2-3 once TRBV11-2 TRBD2 CASSLVLGGGADTQYF TGTGCCAGCAGCTTAGTCCTCGGCGGGGGGGCAGATACGCAGTATTTT
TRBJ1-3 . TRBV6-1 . CASSLGPTSGNTIYF TGTGCCAGCAGTCTCGGACCCACCTCTGGAAACACCATATATTTT
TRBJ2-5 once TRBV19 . CASSIRTEETQYF TGTGCCAGTAGTATAAGGACAGAAGAGACCCAGTACTTC
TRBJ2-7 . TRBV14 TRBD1 CASSQTGTGGFYEQYF TGTGCCAGCAGCCAAACCGGGACAGGGGGCTTCTACGAGCAGTACTTC
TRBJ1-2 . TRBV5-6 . CASSLVADRDYGYTF TGTGCCAGCAGCTTGGTCGCAGATCGGGACTATGGCTACACCTTC
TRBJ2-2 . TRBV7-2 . CASSLGREPGELFF TGTGCCAGCAGCCTAGGACGGGAGCCCGGGGAGCTGTTTTTT